This T cell receptor (beta chain) derives from a study of identical twins. Comment on this clonotype: Its antigen is not known.

Trimming left V 4 bases short and J 4 bases short, with 10 bases between. This CDR3 is 13 amino acids long. Per germline, CDR1 SNHLY and CDR2 FYNNEI. Study-wide findings and caveats: In beta out-of-frame sequences, the excess sharing between twins was weaker. Abundant beta clonotypes from cord blood had fewer insertions, unlike memory repertoires, which showed none.

TCRdb re-called the 5' RACE reads with MiXCR, one entry per CDR3 protein. The profile shows around 530,000 distinct CDR3 sequences, roughly 15% of them singletons. A further study also used this sample, focusing on yellow fever vaccine responses in identical twins.

The chain recombines TRBV2 with TRBJ1-2; perhaps TRBD1 as D (5 bases). Input material: CD4+ T cells sorted from blood. The sequence derives from a woman under 30 in good health. The CDR3 DNA sequence: TGTGCCAGCAGTGGTCGGACACCCTATGGCTACACCTTC. Residues: CASSGRTPYGYTF.